These T cell receptor beta chains were read from a single sample in a study of cytomegalovirus exposure and HLA in healthy donors. Generated by immunoSEQ multiplex PCR, the TCRdb table keeps only in-frame clones and is missing some. The repertoire holds fewer than 200,000 clones, with approximately 96% as singletons. The sequencing input was PBMCs. The source is a woman aged 18-29 years in good health and CMV-seronegative. Each CDR3 is given with its conserved first and last residue. D genes are given only for firm matches. For some rows the clone size is stated as once, few or many, or as a class when expanded; others skip it.

d_gene	v_gene	j_gene	abundance	CDR3nt	CDR3aa
TRBD2	TRBV7-9	TRBJ2-7	-	TGTGCCAGCAGCTTAAAGGGGACTAGCAATTCCTACGAGCAGTACTTC	CASSLKGTSNSYEQYF
TRBD1	TRBV5-8	TRBJ1-6	-	TGTGCCAGCAGCACCGGGACAGGTCATAATTCACCCCTCCACTTT	CASSTGTGHNSPLHF
-	TRBV5-8	TRBJ2-3	once	TGTGCCAGCAGCCTACTTTACACAGATACGCAGTATTTT	CASSLLYTDTQYF
-	TRBV6-6	TRBJ1-2	-	TGTGCCAGCACCAAATCGGGAGTTCACACCTTC	CASTKSGVHTF
-	TRBV5-1	TRBJ2-7	-	TGCGCCAGCAGCTTGTCCACAGGGATCCCCGGGGAGCAGTACTTC	CASSLSTGIPGEQYF
-	TRBV5-6	TRBJ1-2	-	TGTGCCAGCAGCTTCGGCAGGGGCACCTATGGCTACACCTTC	CASSFGRGTYGYTF
-	TRBV30	TRBJ2-7	-	TGTGCCTGGAGTGACATTTACGAGCAGTACTTC	CAWSDIYEQYF
-	TRBV7-9	TRBJ1-6	-	TGTGCCAGCAGCTCCAAGAGGACACCCTATAATTCACCCCTCCACTTT	CASSSKRTPYNSPLHF
TRBD2	TRBV19	TRBJ2-5	-	TGTGCCAGTAGAAGGACTAGCGGGGTCACAGAGACCCAGTACTTC	CASRRTSGVTETQYF
-	TRBV19	TRBJ2-2	-	TGTGCCAGTAGTATCGAGCGGATCGCCACCGGGGAGCTGTTTTTT	CASSIERIATGELFF
TRBD1	TRBV7-6	TRBJ1-2	-	TGTGCCAGCAGCTTGCAAGGACAGGGGGCGCAAGGGGGCGGCTACACCTTC	CASSLQGQGAQGGGYTF
-	TRBV29-1	TRBJ2-3	-	TGCAGCGGCGGACAGTTCCTAGATACGCAGTATTTT	CSGGQFLDTQYF
TRBD2	TRBV4-1	TRBJ2-5	once	TGCGCCAGCAGCCAAGCCGTACTAGCGGGGGGGCGTGGAGAGACCCAGTACTTC	CASSQAVLAGGRGETQYF
TRBD1	TRBV6-5	TRBJ1-2	-	TGTGCCAGCAGACCTCTAACAGGGGGCTTGAGCTACACCTTC	CASRPLTGGLSYTF
TRBD2	TRBV7-2	TRBJ2-3	-	TGTGCCAGCAGCCCACAGGGACTAGCGGTGAGCACAGATACGCAGTATTTT	CASSPQGLAVSTDTQYF
TRBD1	TRBV29-1	TRBJ2-2	-	TGCAGCGGCAGTCCAGGGGGCACCGGGGAGCTGTTTTTT	CSGSPGGTGELFF
-	TRBV30	TRBJ2-3	-	TGTGCCTGGAGTGCCGTATACGGGGTGAGCACAGATACGCAGTATTTT	CAWSAVYGVSTDTQYF
TRBD2	TRBV5-6	TRBJ2-7	-	TGTGCCAGCAGCTTGTGGGGCGGGGGCTACGAGCAGTACTTC	CASSLWGGGYEQYF
TRBD1	TRBV19	TRBJ2-7	-	TGTGCCAGTAGCGACAGGGCCTACGAGCAGTACTTC	CASSDRAYEQYF
-	TRBV7-7	TRBJ2-3	-	TGTGCTAGCAGCAAGGAGGGACTTCACACAGATACGCAGTATTTT	CASSKEGLHTDTQYF
-	TRBV29-1	TRBJ1-4	-	TGCAGCGTTGACCCGGGGAATGAAAAACTGTTTTTT	CSVDPGNEKLFF
-	TRBV21-1	TRBJ1-5	-	TGTGCCAGCAGCAGCTTAGGACAGGAGGAGGGTCAGCATCAGCCCCAGCATTTT	CASSSLGQEEGQHQPQHF
-	TRBV11-2	TRBJ2-1	-	TGTGCCAGCAGGACAGGAAGCAATGAGCAGTTCTTC	CASRTGSNEQFF
TRBD1	TRBV5-4	TRBJ2-2	-	TGTGCCAGCAGCTTGGGGGGACAGGGGTCCCAACCGAACACCGGGGAGCTGTTTTTT	CASSLGGQGSQPNTGELFF
-	TRBV2	TRBJ1-6	-	TGTGCCAGCAGTGAAGTTTCCTGGACACAAAGAAATTCACCCCTCCACTTT	CASSEVSWTQRNSPLHF
-	TRBV9	TRBJ1-4	few	TGTGCCAGCAGCGTCCGCGGGGCAGGGTCGGATGAAAAACTGTTTTTT	CASSVRGAGSDEKLFF
-	TRBV7-6	TRBJ1-6	-	TGTGCCAGCAGCTTAGAAGCGGGGGGACGGGCCTACTCACCCCTCCACTTT	CASSLEAGGRAYSPLHF
TRBD1	TRBV7-9	TRBJ1-1	-	TGTGCCAGCAGCTTAGTACAGGGGAGGTACACTGAAGCTTTCTTT	CASSLVQGRYTEAFF
TRBD1	TRBV27	TRBJ2-7	-	TGTGCCAGCAGTTTAGGACAGGGAGCCTACGAGCAGTACTTC	CASSLGQGAYEQYF
-	TRBV6-6	TRBJ1-1	-	TGTGCCAGCAGCACGGACATTTTAGAAGCTTTCTTT	CASSTDILEAFF
-	TRBV30	TRBJ1-2	-	TGTGCCTGGAGTGTATCCAGGCAGTCGGTTGATGGCTACACCTTC	CAWSVSRQSVDGYTF
-	TRBV30	TRBJ2-1	-	TGTGCCTGGAGTGTACGGGCGGGCGGGGATGAGCAGTTCTTC	CAWSVRAGGDEQFF
-	TRBV7-3	TRBJ1-3	once	TGTGCCAGCAGAGAAACCGGGACAACGAAACTCAAGAGCTCTGGAAACACCATATATTTT	CASRETGTTKLKSSGNTIYF
-	TRBV7-6	TRBJ2-1	-	TGTGCCAGCAGTTCGGGGGTCTCCTACAATGAGCAGTTCTTC	CASSSGVSYNEQFF
TRBD1	TRBV13	TRBJ2-7	-	TGTGCCAGCAGCAACCCGGGACAGGGTACCCACGAGCAGTACTTC	CASSNPGQGTHEQYF
-	TRBV21-1	TRBJ1-4	-	TGTGCCAGCAGCACCCGATACGACACAGGTAGGGATGAAAAACTGTTTTTT	CASSTRYDTGRDEKLFF
-	TRBV18	TRBJ1-1	once	TGTGCCAGCTCCCCGGGGGGGGAAGCTTTCTTT	CASSPGGEAFF
TRBD2	TRBV6-1	TRBJ2-1	-	TGTGCCAGCAGTGAAGCGGCAGCGGGGGGGCTTGACTACAATGAGCAGTTCTTC	CASSEAAAGGLDYNEQFF
TRBD1	TRBV4-3	TRBJ1-2	-	TGCGCCAGCAGCCAAGATACGGGGACAGGTTTCTTTCTTGGCTACACCTTC	CASSQDTGTGFFLGYTF
-	TRBV27	TRBJ1-2	-	TGTGCCAGCAGACCCGGACTAATATATGGCTACACCTTC	CASRPGLIYGYTF
TRBD1	TRBV7-3	TRBJ1-6	-	TGTGCCAGCAGCTTAATGGACAGGGGGCAGGAGAATTCACCCCTCCACTTT	CASSLMDRGQENSPLHF